This T cell receptor (beta chain) was sequenced for a study of blood T cell repertoires in COVID-19. Overall study: COVID-19 samples collected from the United States, Italy and Spain covered acute and convalescent phases. Sources were T cells, B-cell-depleted T cells, or PBMCs; the material itself was cDNA or gDNA.

Methods used by the authors: Reference gene primers were amplified, and this amplification served to estimate nucleated cell counts. Assay: immunoSEQ multiplex PCR; the TCRdb copy retains only in-frame clones and omits some. The V and J calls and the clone size are those of that table, but D and trimming were determined from the DNA. The table lists 150,000 or so clones, roughly 69% of them singletons. Trimming shortened V by 7 bases and J by 5 bases, and 8 bases separated the two germline ends. CDR3 length equals 11 residues. Per germline, CDR1 MNHEY and CDR2 SVGAGI. This TCR was recovered from a woman aged 70-85 years with acute or convalescent COVID-19. Sequenced input: peripheral blood. This chain connects TRBV6-5 to TRBJ1-2; unclear D gene. The CDR3 DNA reads as TGTGCCAGCAACGCGGGGTATGGCTACACCTTC. Translated: CASNAGYGYTF.